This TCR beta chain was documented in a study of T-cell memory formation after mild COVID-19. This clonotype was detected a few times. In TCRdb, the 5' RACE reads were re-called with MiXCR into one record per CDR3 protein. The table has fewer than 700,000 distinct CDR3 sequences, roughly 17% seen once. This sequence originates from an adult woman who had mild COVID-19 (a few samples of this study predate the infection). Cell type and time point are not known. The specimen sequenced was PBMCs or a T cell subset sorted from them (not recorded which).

CDR3 region: CASSTGTGYYGYTF. DNA for the CDR3: TGTGCCAGCAGTACTGGGACGGGTTACTATGGCTACACCTTC. The rearrangement joins TRBV12-3 or TRBV12-4 to TRBJ1-2, with TRBD1 as a possible D gene (5 bases). Trimming shortened V by 5 bases and J by 3 bases, and 13 bases separated the two germline ends. The CDR3 spans 14 residues.